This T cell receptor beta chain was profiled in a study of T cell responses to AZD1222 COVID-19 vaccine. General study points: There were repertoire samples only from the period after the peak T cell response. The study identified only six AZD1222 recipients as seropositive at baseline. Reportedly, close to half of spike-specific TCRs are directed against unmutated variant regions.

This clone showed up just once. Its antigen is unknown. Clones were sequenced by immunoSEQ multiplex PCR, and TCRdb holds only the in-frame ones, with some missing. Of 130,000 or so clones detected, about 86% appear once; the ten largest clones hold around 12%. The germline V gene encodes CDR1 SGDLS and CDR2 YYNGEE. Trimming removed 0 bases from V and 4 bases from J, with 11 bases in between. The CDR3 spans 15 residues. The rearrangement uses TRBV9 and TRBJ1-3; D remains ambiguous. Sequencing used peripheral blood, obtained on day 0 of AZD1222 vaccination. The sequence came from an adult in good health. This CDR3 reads CASSVDVGRGNTIYF. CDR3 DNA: TGTGCCAGCAGCGTAGATGTAGGAAGGGGAAACACCATATATTTT.